A selection of T cell receptor beta chains follows, all from one sample in a study of blood T cell repertoires in COVID-19. Only in-frame clones appear in the TCRdb table, and some are missing; sequencing was by immunoSEQ multiplex PCR. The repertoire holds 37,000 or so clones, with around 90% as singletons. Sequencing was carried out using peripheral blood. The receptor set was obtained from a man aged 65 to 79 with acute or convalescent COVID-19. The CDR3 runs from the conserved cysteine through the conserved F or W. Fields, in order: CDR3 DNA, CDR3 protein, V gene, D gene, J gene, clone size. The D gene is left open where the match is weak. Some rows mark clone size as missing; the rest say once, few, many or name a class of expanded clone.

cdr3_nt: TGTGCCAGCAGCTCGGGACAGGGTTACACTGAAGCTTTCTTT
cdr3_aa: CASSSGQGYTEAFF
v_call: TRBV5-6
d_call: TRBD1
j_call: TRBJ1-1
clone_size: .

cdr3_nt: TGTGCCAGCAGGGGAGGGATGATAGCTTTCTTT
cdr3_aa: CASRGGMIAFF
v_call: TRBV12-3/TRBV12-4
d_call: .
j_call: TRBJ1-1
clone_size: .

cdr3_nt: TGTGCCAGCAGCCAAGATTATTCGGATGGCTACACCTTC
cdr3_aa: CASSQDYSDGYTF
v_call: TRBV3-1/TRBV3-2
d_call: .
j_call: TRBJ1-2
clone_size: .

cdr3_nt: TGTGCCAGCAGTGTTACCCCAGGGTGGAATGAGCAGTTCTTC
cdr3_aa: CASSVTPGWNEQFF
v_call: TRBV2
d_call: .
j_call: TRBJ2-1
clone_size: once

cdr3_nt: TGCAGCGTTAGACAGGGGGCGCTTGAAGCTTTCTTT
cdr3_aa: CSVRQGALEAFF
v_call: TRBV29-1
d_call: TRBD1
j_call: TRBJ1-1
clone_size: .

cdr3_nt: TGTGCCAGCAGTGAGATTCCGGGTCAGCCCCAGCATTTT
cdr3_aa: CASSEIPGQPQHF
v_call: TRBV6-1
d_call: .
j_call: TRBJ1-5
clone_size: .

cdr3_nt: TGCAGCGTTGATGGGGTTGAGGGAGAAAAACTGTTTTTT
cdr3_aa: CSVDGVEGEKLFF
v_call: TRBV29-1
d_call: .
j_call: TRBJ1-4
clone_size: .

cdr3_nt: TGTGCCAGCAGCGTAGGGACTAGCGGGAGCACTTTCACAGATACGCAGTATTTT
cdr3_aa: CASSVGTSGSTFTDTQYF
v_call: TRBV9
d_call: TRBD2
j_call: TRBJ2-3
clone_size: .

cdr3_nt: TGTGCCAGCAGCTTAGGAGGCAGGGAGGACTATGGCTACACCTTC
cdr3_aa: CASSLGGREDYGYTF
v_call: TRBV7-9
d_call: .
j_call: TRBJ1-2
clone_size: .

cdr3_nt: TGCGCCAGCAGCTTCCGGGACAGGGACCACGAGCAGTACTTC
cdr3_aa: CASSFRDRDHEQYF
v_call: TRBV5-1
d_call: TRBD1
j_call: TRBJ2-7
clone_size: once

cdr3_nt: TGTGCCAGCAGTTCGGGGGGTGGCGAAAAACTGTTTTTT
cdr3_aa: CASSSGGGEKLFF
v_call: TRBV6-6
d_call: .
j_call: TRBJ1-4
clone_size: .

cdr3_nt: TGCGCCAGCAGCCCCCTCCAGGGGTCAACTAATGAAAAACTGTTTTTT
cdr3_aa: CASSPLQGSTNEKLFF
v_call: TRBV10-2
d_call: .
j_call: TRBJ1-4
clone_size: .

cdr3_nt: TGTGCCAGCAGCGCGCCTGGGACAGTTGGTCAGCCCCAGCATTTT
cdr3_aa: CASSAPGTVGQPQHF
v_call: TRBV3-1/TRBV3-2
d_call: TRBD1
j_call: TRBJ1-5
clone_size: once

cdr3_nt: TGTGCCAGCAGCCAAGAACTAGCGTACACAGATACGCAGTATTTT
cdr3_aa: CASSQELAYTDTQYF
v_call: TRBV3-1/TRBV3-2
d_call: TRBD2
j_call: TRBJ2-3
clone_size: .

cdr3_nt: TGTGCCAGCAGCTTACAGGGACAGGGGGCCTCCTACGAGCAGTACTTC
cdr3_aa: CASSLQGQGASYEQYF
v_call: TRBV11-2
d_call: TRBD1
j_call: TRBJ2-7
clone_size: .

cdr3_nt: TGTGCCAGCAGCCGGGACAGTAGAGGAGTTGAAAAACTGTTTTTT
cdr3_aa: CASSRDSRGVEKLFF
v_call: TRBV7-9
d_call: TRBD1
j_call: TRBJ1-4
clone_size: .